This T cell receptor beta chain is from a study of technical replicates of blood from a few donors. TCRdb's copy holds only in-frame clones and misses some; the assay was immunoSEQ multiplex PCR. The repertoire has about 75,000 clones, 90% to 95% of them found once; the top ten carry under 0.4%. V was cut by 1 base and J by 3 bases, with 7 bases left in between. CDR3 length equals 13 residues. Germline values: CDR1 GTSNPN, CDR2 SVGIG (reference sequence). The sample was T cells isolated from PBMCs. J is TRBJ1-3 and V is TRBV30; TRBD1 is a possible D gene (5 bases). The sequence came from a human donor in good health. Some clones in this sample may be carry-over from other donors' samples. As DNA, the CDR3 is TGTGCCTGGAGTGGGGGGGATGGAAACACCATATATTTT. Protein: CAWSGGDGNTIYF.